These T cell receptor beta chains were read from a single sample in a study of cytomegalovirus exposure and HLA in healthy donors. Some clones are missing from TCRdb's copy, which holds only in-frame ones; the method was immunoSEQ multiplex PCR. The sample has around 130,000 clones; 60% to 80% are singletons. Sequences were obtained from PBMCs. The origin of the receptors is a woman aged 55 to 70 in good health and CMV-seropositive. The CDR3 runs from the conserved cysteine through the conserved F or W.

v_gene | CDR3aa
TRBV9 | CASSVERGGLYNEQFF
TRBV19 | CASSIPRGGRPGELFF
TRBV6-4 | CASSAGDREGYGYTF
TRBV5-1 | CASSLGSSTNEKLFF
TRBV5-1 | CASSLFQGDSGYEKLFF
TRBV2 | CASSAGQGLETQYF
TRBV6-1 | CASSPTVLYGYTF
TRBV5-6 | CASSFRGASYGYTF
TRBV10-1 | CASSGGGGNEQFF
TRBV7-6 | CAAGGAAYNEQFF
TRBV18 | CASTAESRGNEKLFF
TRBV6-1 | CASSATSGGAAGELFF
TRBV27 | CASSAHGGNGYTF
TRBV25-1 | CASHYQETQYF
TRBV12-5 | CASGLVAGGHRYEQYF
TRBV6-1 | CASRDRGRDQPQHF
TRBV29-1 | CSVVGGAGGAYTEAFF
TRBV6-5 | CASSFRDRAYGYTF
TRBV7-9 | CASSHPQGARYGYTF
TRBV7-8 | CASSFTSKDTQYF
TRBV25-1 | CASSLFYEQYF
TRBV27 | CASSIMDKYEQYF
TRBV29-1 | CSARTGGEEAFF
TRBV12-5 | CASGLTHGAGETQYF
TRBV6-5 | CASRAVPSSGNTIYF
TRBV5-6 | CASSLTGGPRTEQYF
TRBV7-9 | CASSLDTKNIQYF
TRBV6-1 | CASRLAGANVLTF
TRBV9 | CASSVAGTNYGYTF
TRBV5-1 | CASSLQATNEKLFF
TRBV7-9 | CASSLGQLMNTEAFF
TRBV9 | CASSVDGDYYEQYF
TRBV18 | CASSPGTETPLHF
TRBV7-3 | CASSPTHRGQDYGYTF
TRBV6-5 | CASSRGGYETQYF
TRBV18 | CASSPRTVSNQPQHF
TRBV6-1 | CASSEAGWGAEAFF
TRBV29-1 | CSVEEGQGHNQPQHF
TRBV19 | CASSQGFGYSYEQYF
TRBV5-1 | CASSSTGGMAETQYF
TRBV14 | CASSLAGAFSYNEQFF
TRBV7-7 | CASSLASYNEQFF
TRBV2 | CASDSLGGQGYGYTF
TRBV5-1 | CASSLQDRGQETQYF
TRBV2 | CASSESGYSGELFF
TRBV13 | CASSNEGGSDGYTF
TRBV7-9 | CASSLRGSSGELFF
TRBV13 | CASSLMRGGSEQFF
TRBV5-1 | CASARQGSSHEQYF
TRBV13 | CASSLVPGGMDRGALVAFF